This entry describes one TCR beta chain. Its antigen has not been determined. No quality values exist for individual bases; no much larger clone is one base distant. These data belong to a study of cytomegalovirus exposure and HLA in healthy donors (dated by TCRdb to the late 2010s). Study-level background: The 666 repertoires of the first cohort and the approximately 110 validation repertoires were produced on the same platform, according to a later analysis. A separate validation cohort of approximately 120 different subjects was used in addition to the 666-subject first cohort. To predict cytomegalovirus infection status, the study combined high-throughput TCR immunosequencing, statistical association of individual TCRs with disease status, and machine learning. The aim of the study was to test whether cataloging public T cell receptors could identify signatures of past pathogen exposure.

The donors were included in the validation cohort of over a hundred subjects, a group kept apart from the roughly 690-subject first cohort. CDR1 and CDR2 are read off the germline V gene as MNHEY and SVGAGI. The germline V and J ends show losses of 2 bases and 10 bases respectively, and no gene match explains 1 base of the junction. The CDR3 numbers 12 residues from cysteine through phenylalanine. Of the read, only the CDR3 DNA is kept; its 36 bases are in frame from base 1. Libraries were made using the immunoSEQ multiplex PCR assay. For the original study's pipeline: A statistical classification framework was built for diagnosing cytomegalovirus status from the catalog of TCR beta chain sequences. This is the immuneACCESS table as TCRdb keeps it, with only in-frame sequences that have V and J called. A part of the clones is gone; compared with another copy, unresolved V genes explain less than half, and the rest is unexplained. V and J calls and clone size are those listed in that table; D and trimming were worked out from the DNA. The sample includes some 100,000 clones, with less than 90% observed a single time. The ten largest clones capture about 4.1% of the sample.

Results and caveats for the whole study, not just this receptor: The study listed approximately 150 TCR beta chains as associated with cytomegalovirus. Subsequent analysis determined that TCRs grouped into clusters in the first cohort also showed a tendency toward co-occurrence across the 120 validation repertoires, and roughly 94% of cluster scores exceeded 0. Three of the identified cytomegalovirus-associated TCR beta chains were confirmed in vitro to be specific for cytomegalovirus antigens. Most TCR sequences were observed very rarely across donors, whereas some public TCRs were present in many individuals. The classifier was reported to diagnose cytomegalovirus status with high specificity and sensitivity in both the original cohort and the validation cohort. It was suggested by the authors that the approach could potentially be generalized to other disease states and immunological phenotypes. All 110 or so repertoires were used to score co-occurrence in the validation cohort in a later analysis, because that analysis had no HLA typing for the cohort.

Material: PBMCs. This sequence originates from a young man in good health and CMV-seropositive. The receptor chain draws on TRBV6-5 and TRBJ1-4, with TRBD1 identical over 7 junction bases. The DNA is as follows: TGTGCCAGCAGTTACCAGGGGGGAAAACTGTTTTTT. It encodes CASSYQGGKLFF.